This TCR beta chain was retrieved from a study of shared clonotypes between healthy human individuals. Notes on the study in general: The sharing of about 5% of naive CD4 clonotypes was seen across several donors.

Germline V gene sequence: CDR1 ENHRY, CDR2 SYGVKD. The V gene lost 0 bases and the J gene lost 4 bases, with 16 bases spanning the gap. The CDR3 covers 17 residues. Worth noting for this clone: As yet, its antigen is unknown.

Assay used: immunoSEQ multiplex PCR; TCRdb lists only in-frame clones, some missing. This table has roughly 2.6 million clones, over 85% appearing once. The J gene is TRBJ1-5, the V gene TRBV10-3; D may be TRBD1 (5 bases). The TCR comes from a man younger than 35 in good health. Source material: naive CD4+ T cells sorted from blood. Subset in this sample: CD45RA+ positively selected. The CDR3 DNA sequence: TGTGCCATCAGTGAGTCGGAGATAGGGGATTGGAATCAGCCCCAGCATTTT. It codes for CAISESEIGDWNQPQHF.